These 3 T cell receptor beta chains share one sample of origin, sequenced in a study of T cell responses to AZD1222 COVID-19 vaccine. Profiling relied on immunoSEQ multiplex PCR, and the TCRdb table lists in-frame clones only, not all of them. Of 120,000 or so clones listed, around 90% were seen once; the top ten hold around 6%. The specimen comprised peripheral blood, sampled on day 0 of AZD1222 vaccination. Receptor source: an adult in good health.

The CDR3 coding sequence is TGTGCCAGCAGGTGGGCGGGTGGTGGCTACACCTTC. Translated, it gives CASRWAGGGYTF. The chain carries TRBV3-1 (or the pseudogene TRBV3-2) and TRBJ1-2; no reliable D call. CDR1 and CDR2 (germline): LGHDT, YNNKEL (reference sequence). The CDR3 sequence is 12 residues long. Trimming removed 6 bases from V and 7 bases from J, with 12 bases in between.

This chain connects TRBV9 to TRBJ2-1; 8 positions match TRBD2. Germline V gives CDR1 SGDLS, CDR2 YYNGEE. The CDR3 consists of 15 residues. V lost 4 bases to trimming and J lost 5 bases; unmatched junction nucleotides: 8. The CDR3 DNA is TGTGCCAGCAGCCCGGGGGGGGTCCGGGACAATGAGCAGTTCTTC. Encoded protein: CASSPGGVRDNEQFF.

The chain links TRBV18 to TRBJ2-1, with 8 bases fitting TRBD2. The CDR3 is made up of 15 amino acids. Germline V lookup: CDR1 KGHSH, CDR2 LQKENI. The ends lost 2 bases at V and 7 bases at J; junction bases unmatched: 7. CDR3 coding DNA: TGTGCCAGCTCACCATTGGCTAGCGGGTATAATGAGCAGTTCTTC. Protein sequence: CASSPLASGYNEQFF.